Listed here are 26 T cell receptor beta chains from one sample, sequenced in a study of T cell changes during pregnancy in multiple sclerosis. The assay was immunoSEQ multiplex PCR, and TCRdb's table has in-frame clones only and misses some. Of about 29,000 clones in the sample, over 75% were seen once. This specimen consisted of CD8+ T cells from peripheral blood mononuclear cells, obtained after pregnancy. These TCRs come from a female donor with multiple sclerosis, enrolled in a pregnancy study.

The J gene is TRBJ2-7, the V gene TRBV27; D gene uncertain. With 5 bases removed from V and 3 bases from J, the gap between germline ends came to 8 bases. The CDR3 has 12 residues. Germline V CDR1 and CDR2: MNHEY, SMNVEV (reference sequence). This CDR3 reads CASSTAGYEQYF. CDR3 in DNA: TGTGCCAGCAGTACCGCCGGCTACGAGCAGTACTTC.

The chain links TRBV28 to TRBJ1-4, with unresolved D. The CDR3 has 14 residues. V shed 3 bases and J shed 2 bases, with 7 bases lying between them. Germline V CDR1 and CDR2: MDHEN, SYDVKM. CDR3 sequence (DNA): TGTGCCAGCAGTTTTCTCAGGACTAATGAAAAACTGTTTTTT. Residues: CASSFLRTNEKLFF.

CDR3 in amino acids: CSVIPEGANYGYTF. For the CDR3, the DNA is TGCAGCGTTATACCTGAGGGAGCTAACTATGGCTACACCTTC. The chain couples TRBV29-1 to TRBJ1-2, with no clear D. This CDR3 contains 14 residues. With 5 bases removed from V and 0 bases from J, the gap between germline ends came to 13 bases. The germline V gene has CDR1 SQVTM and CDR2 ANQGSEA.

The chain uses TRBV30 and TRBJ2-1, with D possibly matching TRBD2 (6 bases). V was trimmed by 5 bases and J by 0 bases, leaving 14 bases between them. Looked up from germline, CDR1 is GTSNPN and CDR2 is SVGIG (reference sequence). The length of the CDR3 is 15 residues. The CDR3 DNA reads TGTGCCTGGGAAAGCGGGCTAAGCTCCTACAATGAGCAGTTCTTC. It codes for CAWESGLSSYNEQFF.

The V gene is TRBV29-1, the J gene TRBJ1-1; D may be TRBD1 (6 bases). Germline V gene lookup returns CDR1 SQVTM and CDR2 ANQGSEA. Trimming pared 7 bases from V and 6 bases from J, leaving 18 bases between. This CDR3 is 13 amino acids long. In DNA form, the CDR3 reads TGCAGCGCCGTAGGGCAAAACAGGGCTGAAGCTTTCTTT. This sequence encodes CSAVGQNRAEAFF.

This sequence joins TRBV29-1 and TRBJ1-2; D might be TRBD1 (5 bases). This CDR3 comprises 13 residues. Trimming cost V 4 bases and J 3 bases, with 12 bases left between them. The germline V gene encodes CDR1 SQVTM and CDR2 ANQGSEA. The CDR3 bases are TGCAGCGTTGCCCTATGGGGGGACTATGGCTACACCTTC. Translated, it gives CSVALWGDYGYTF.

The chain carries TRBV5-4 and TRBJ2-3; 8 positions match TRBD2. The CDR3 has 15 amino acids. CDR1 SGHNT and CDR2 YYREEE come from the germline V gene (reference sequence). The trim removed 2 bases at V and 4 bases at J, leaving 6 bases unmatched. CDR3: CASSLSGGPSDTQYF. CDR3 in DNA: TGTGCCAGCAGCTTATCGGGAGGGCCCTCAGATACGCAGTATTTT.

The J gene is TRBJ2-7, the V gene TRBV19; weak D call: TRBD1 (5 bases). Germline lookup yields CDR1 LNHDA and CDR2 SQIVND (reference sequence). Trimming shortened V by 5 bases and J by 1 base, and 9 bases separated the two germline ends. This CDR3 is built from 13 residues. CDR3 bases: TGTGCCAGTAGTGAGGACACTTCCTACGAGCAGTACTTC. Translation: CASSEDTSYEQYF.

The chain employs TRBV7-6 and TRBJ2-7; 8 nucleotides line up with TRBD1. Trimming at V came to 2 bases and at J to 3 bases, leaving 12 bases not matched to a gene. The CDR3 is 17 amino acids. CDR1 is SGHVS and CDR2 is FNYEAQ in the germline V gene. DNA of the CDR3: TGTGCCAGCAGCTTATTTGTGGGCCCAGACAGGGGCTACGAGCAGTACTTC. Its protein is CASSLFVGPDRGYEQYF.

V gene TRBV7-9 combines with J gene TRBJ2-5; 8 nucleotides align to TRBD2. With V trimmed by 6 bases and J by 5 bases, 11 bases remained unmatched. The CDR3 runs to 15 residues. Germline V gene data show CDR1 as SEHNR and CDR2 as FQNEAQ (reference sequence). CDR3 DNA sequence: TGTGCCAGCAGTTCGCCGGGACTAGTGGATGAGACCCAGTACTTC. Translated, it gives CASSSPGLVDETQYF.

V usage is TRBV6-4 and J usage is TRBJ2-1, with a possible D match to TRBD2 (6 bases). The V end was cut by 0 bases, the J end by 8 bases, with 26 bases between. The CDR3 extends over 19 amino acids. Germline assignment: CDR1 MRHNA and CDR2 SNTAGT. Written as DNA, the CDR3 is TGTGCCAGCAGTGACTCGGATAAAAAGACCGGGAGCCCTGAGGATGAGCAGTTCTTC. Amino acid sequence: CASSDSDKKTGSPEDEQFF.

This clone came up once. The V and J genes are TRBV28 and TRBJ2-2; TRBD1 matches 9 bases. Per germline, CDR1 MDHEN and CDR2 SYDVKM. The trim removed 4 bases at V and 7 bases at J, leaving 7 bases unmatched. The CDR3 loop spans 15 amino acids. CDR3 bases: TGTGCCAGCAGTTGGGGACAGGGTGAGGTCGGGGAGCTGTTTTTT. Translating it yields CASSWGQGEVGELFF.

The chain employs TRBV27 and TRBJ1-5; D ambiguous. This CDR3 region has 14 residues. CDR1 is MNHEY, CDR2 SMNVEV, per germline (reference sequence). Trimming cost V 6 bases and J 0 bases, with 9 bases left between them. The CDR3 bases are TGTGCCAGCAGAGCACTGTATAGCAATCAGCCCCAGCATTTT. Translated, it gives CASRALYSNQPQHF.

The chain links TRBV5-1 to TRBJ1-1; perhaps TRBD1 as D (5 bases). The CDR3 is 13 residues long. V gave up 1 base and J gave up 7 bases, with 11 bases separating them. Germline V CDR1 and CDR2: SGHRS, YFSETQ. The CDR3 region has the DNA TGCGCCAGCAGCTTGTTACAGGAGAGTGAAGCTTTCTTT. The encoded protein is CASSLLQESEAFF.

The gene calls are TRBV7-9 and TRBJ2-7, with a possible D match to TRBD2 (5 bases). The CDR3 length is 12 residues. The germline V gene has CDR1 SEHNR and CDR2 FQNEAQ (reference sequence). Trimming cost V 5 bases and J 12 bases, with 17 bases left between them. The CDR3 here is CASSLGEGAWYF. DNA of the CDR3: TGTGCCAGCAGCCTAGGCGAGGGTGCTTGGTACTTC. The full variable domain, rest sourced from reference TRBV7-9 and TRBJ2-7, is DTGVSQNPRHKITKRGQNVTFRCDPISEHNRLYWYRQTLGQGPEFLTYFQNEAQLEKSRLLSDRFSAERPKGSFSTLEIQRTEQGDSAMYLCASSLGEGAWYFGPGTRLTVT.

The V gene is TRBV28, the J gene TRBJ1-1; a possible D gene is TRBD1 (6 bases). Trimming shortened V by 6 bases and J by 0 bases, and 23 bases separated the two germline ends. The CDR3 length is 18 residues. CDR1 and CDR2 from the germline V gene are MDHEN and SYDVKM. The DNA for the CDR3 is TGTGCCAGCAGCAACGACCCCAGGGGCGAGGGAATGAACACTGAAGCTTTCTTT. This translates into CASSNDPRGEGMNTEAFF.

J is TRBJ2-5 and V is TRBV6-6; D not certain. CDR1 MNHNY and CDR2 SVGAGI come from the germline V gene (reference sequence). Trimming cost V 4 bases and J 5 bases, with 8 bases left between them. CDR3 length equals 12 residues. The CDR3 DNA reads TGTGCCAGCAGTTCGCACACGGAGACCCAGTACTTC. It translates to CASSSHTETQYF.

This sequence joins TRBV4-2 and TRBJ2-3; 9 bases match TRBD2. This CDR3 contains 16 residues. With V trimmed by 1 base and J by 4 bases, 6 bases remained unmatched. The V gene's germline CDR1 is LGHNA and CDR2 YNFKEQ. This chain's CDR3 is CASSQVAGGGADTQYF. CDR3 sequence (DNA): TGTGCCAGCAGCCAAGTGGCGGGAGGGGGGGCAGATACGCAGTATTTT.

Here the CDR3 reads CASSIAGGQGREQFF. The CDR3 bases are TGTGCCAGTAGTATAGCTGGCGGTCAAGGGAGGGAGCAGTTCTTC. The chain combines TRBV19 with TRBJ2-1, with D perhaps matching TRBD2 (6 bases). This CDR3 has 15 residues. Germline V gives CDR1 LNHDA, CDR2 SQIVND (reference sequence). The V end lost 1 base, the J end lost 10 bases, and 17 bases lay between the germline ends.

This clone is termed medium-sized. V and J are TRBV28 and TRBJ2-1; possible D gene TRBD1, 5 bases. This CDR3 is 17 amino acids long. Trimming removed 4 bases from V and 12 bases from J, with 28 bases in between. CDR1 and CDR2 from the germline V gene are MDHEN and SYDVKM. CDR3 coding DNA: TGTGCCAGCAGTTCCCTGGGGCAATACCTCTCGGATCCGTGGCAGTTCTTC. Residues: CASSSLGQYLSDPWQFF. The full variable domain, rest sourced from reference TRBV28 and TRBJ2-1, is DVKVTQSSRYLVKRTGEKVFLECVQDMDHENMFWYRQDPGLGLRLIYFSYDVKMKEKGDIPEGYSVSREKKERFSLILESASTNQTSMYLCASSSLGQYLSDPWQFFGPGTRLTVL.

As regards this clone: An end of the junction differs from the germline gene, which may be a read error. This chain connects TRBV28 to TRBJ2-1; the D gene is possibly TRBD1 (5 bases). Germline lookup yields CDR1 MDHEN and CDR2 SYDVKM. This CDR3 is built from 12 residues. CDR3 bases: TGTGCCAGCAGCATTAGGCGCCAAACAGGTGTCTTC. The encoded protein is CASSIRRQTGVF.

The chain joins TRBV29-1 to TRBJ2-7; 10 bases are a match to TRBD2. Germline trimming cut 2 bases from V and 3 bases from J; bases unmatched to any gene: 7. The CDR3 runs 15 residues. Germline CDR1 is SQVTM and CDR2 is ANQGSEA. The DNA of the CDR3 is TGCAGCGTTGAACTAGCGGGAGCCCAGTACTACGAGCAGTACTTC. Protein product: CSVELAGAQYYEQYF.

CDR3 in amino acids: CASSLIGGSSYNEQFF. The CDR3 bases are TGTGCCAGCAGCTTAATTGGCGGGAGCTCCTACAATGAGCAGTTCTTC. The chain joins TRBV7-3 to TRBJ2-1, with 7 bases aligning to TRBD2. The length of the CDR3 is 16 residues. In germline, CDR1 is SGHTA, CDR2 FQGTGA. Germline trimming cut 1 base from V and 0 bases from J; bases unmatched to any gene: 3.

This chain joins TRBV6-1 and TRBJ2-6; D is possibly TRBD1 (5 bases). The CDR3 has 19 residues. Trimming cost V 4 bases and J 0 bases, with 19 bases left between them. Germline-derived CDR1 and CDR2 are MNHNS and SASEGT. DNA for the CDR3: TGTGCCAGCAGTGCCAACAGCAGGGTCCCCTACTCTGGGGCCAACGTCCTGACTTTC. Its protein product is CASSANSRVPYSGANVLTF.

V and J are TRBV5-5 and TRBJ1-5, with D hard to call. CDR1 and CDR2 (germline): SGHKS, YYEKEE (reference sequence). V shed 4 bases and J shed 6 bases, with 11 bases lying between them. The CDR3 extends over 13 amino acids. CDR3 DNA: TGTGCCAGCAGCCGAGCAGCGGGTCAGCCCCAGCATTTT. Its protein product is CASSRAAGQPQHF.

The chain joins TRBV27 to TRBJ2-1; possibly TRBD2 for D (6 bases). This CDR3 region has 12 residues. Trimming removed 3 bases from V and 9 bases from J, with 9 bases in between. Germline V lookup: CDR1 MNHEY, CDR2 SMNVEV (reference sequence). CDR3 loop: CASSFGSGEQFF. The CDR3 DNA reads as TGTGCCAGCAGTTTCGGGAGTGGTGAGCAGTTCTTC.